The rows below give T cell receptor beta chains drawn from one sample of a study of CD8 T cells in ankylosing spondylitis. TCRdb itself ran the 5' RACE reads through MiXCR, one entry per CDR3 protein. The table includes 800,000 to 900,000 distinct CDR3 sequences, roughly 10% detected once. The sample comprised blood, either unsorted or a sorted T cell fraction (not recorded which). These receptors originate from a male donor with ankylosing spondylitis. CDR3s include the opening cysteine and the closing phenylalanine or tryptophan. The D gene is left open where the match is weak. Not all rows give a size; the values are once, few, many and, for expanded clones, a class.

CSGGDGGVSYNEQFF,TGCAGCGGGGGGGACGGCGGGGTCTCCTACAATGAGCAGTTCTTC,TRBV29-1,NA,few,TRBJ2-1
CASSQDNRAYEQYF,TGTGCCAGCAGCCAAGATAACAGGGCCTACGAGCAGTACTTC,TRBV4-2,NA,few,TRBJ2-7
CAIRKLEGETQYF,TGTGCCATCAGAAAACTCGAGGGGGAGACCCAGTACTTC,TRBV10-3,NA,NA,TRBJ2-5
CASSLATSGGGTQYF,TGTGCCAGCAGCTTAGCTACTAGCGGGGGCGGGACCCAGTACTTC,TRBV11-1,TRBD2,few,TRBJ2-5
CASSLTSGQQETQYF,TGTGCCAGCTCCCTGACCTCGGGACAACAAGAGACCCAGTACTTC,TRBV18,NA,NA,TRBJ2-5
CASSFNYNDQFF,TGCGCCAGCAGCTTTAACTACAATGATCAGTTCTTC,TRBV5-1,NA,NA,TRBJ2-1
CASSEAGAAIYNEQFF,TGTGCCAGCAGTGAAGCTGGGGCCGCAATTTACAATGAGCAGTTCTTC,TRBV6-1,NA,NA,TRBJ2-1
CASSPTTGAYTEAFF,TGTGCCAGCAGTCCCACTACCGGAGCTTACACTGAAGCTTTCTTT,TRBV12-3/TRBV12-4,NA,few,TRBJ1-1
CSVEGPSGGDEQFF,TGCAGCGTTGAGGGGCCTTCGGGAGGGGATGAGCAGTTCTTC,TRBV29-1,TRBD2,few,TRBJ2-1
CASSSSYRGEGNQPQHF,TGTGCCAGCAGTTCCTCATACAGGGGCGAGGGCAATCAGCCCCAGCATTTT,TRBV28,TRBD1,NA,TRBJ1-5
CASSPRTGKGETQYF,TGTGCCAGCAGTCCCCGAACAGGGAAAGGAGAGACCCAGTACTTC,TRBV12-3/TRBV12-4,NA,many,TRBJ2-5
CASSVGAGATYEQYF,TGTGCCAGCAGCGTCGGGGCCGGTGCAACCTACGAGCAGTACTTC,TRBV9,NA,NA,TRBJ2-7
CASSQRRDTEAFF,TGCGCCAGCAGCCAAAGGAGGGACACTGAAGCTTTCTTT,TRBV4-3,NA,few,TRBJ1-1
CASSTRTSTDTQYF,TGTGCCAGCAGCACTCGGACTAGCACAGATACGCAGTATTTT,TRBV7-2,NA,few,TRBJ2-3
CASSLELPGWTEAFF,TGTGCCAGCAGCTTAGAACTGCCAGGGTGGACTGAAGCTTTCTTT,TRBV7-2,NA,NA,TRBJ1-1
CASSSATGDFFKLDTGELFF,TGTGCCAGCAGTTCCGCGACAGGGGACTTCTTCAAGTTGGACACCGGGGAGCTGTTTTTT,TRBV12-3/TRBV12-4,TRBD1,few,TRBJ2-2
CASSLAPGIPGYTF,TGTGCCAGCAGCTTAGCTCCAGGGATCCCTGGCTACACCTTC,TRBV7-2,NA,few,TRBJ1-2
CASSFRGTGYNSPLHF,TGTGCCAGCAGTTTCCGAGGGACAGGCTATAATTCACCCCTCCACTTT,TRBV5-5,TRBD1,NA,TRBJ1-6
CASSQDWTGGGYTF,TGCGCCAGCAGCCAAGATTGGACAGGGGGTGGCTACACCTTC,TRBV4-3,TRBD1,NA,TRBJ1-2
CATLRQGDYEQYF,TGTGCCACTCTACGGCAGGGGGACTACGAGCAGTACTTC,TRBV10-3,TRBD1,NA,TRBJ2-7
CASSLTAGTDNTEAFF,TGTGCCAGCAGTTTAACGGCCGGGACAGATAACACTGAAGCTTTCTTT,TRBV12-3/TRBV12-4,TRBD1,many,TRBJ1-1
CSVNLADNEQFF,TGCAGTGTGAATCTAGCGGACAATGAGCAGTTCTTC,TRBV20-1,TRBD2,few,TRBJ2-1
CASSFGLRGDTQYF,TGTGCCAGCAGTTTTGGGCTCCGCGGGGATACGCAGTATTTT,TRBV12-3/TRBV12-4,NA,many,TRBJ2-3
CASSLDGPTEAFF,TGCGCCAGCAGCTTGGACGGGCCCACTGAAGCTTTCTTT,TRBV5-1,NA,few,TRBJ1-1
CASSSRLGTEAFF,TGTGCCAGCAGCTCGAGACTGGGCACTGAAGCTTTCTTT,TRBV7-9,NA,few,TRBJ1-1
CASSSLRGTAYNEQFF,TGTGCCAGCAGCTCTCTTAGGGGGACAGCTTACAATGAGCAGTTCTTC,TRBV7-9,TRBD1,few,TRBJ2-1
CSAARGGWSYEQYF,TGCAGTGCCGCCCGCGGAGGGTGGTCCTACGAGCAGTACTTC,TRBV20-1,NA,many,TRBJ2-7
CASSLDGSTKNIQYF,TGTGCCAGCAGTTTGGACGGGAGTACCAAAAACATTCAGTACTTC,TRBV12-3/TRBV12-4,NA,few,TRBJ2-4
CSARDGGAYRETQYF,TGCAGTGCTAGAGATGGGGGGGCTTACCGGGAGACCCAGTACTTC,TRBV20-1,NA,few,TRBJ2-5
CATVGREETQYF,TGTGCCACCGTAGGTCGGGAGGAGACCCAGTACTTC,TRBV10-3,NA,many,TRBJ2-5
CASSLAPGQATDSPLHF,TGCGCCAGCAGCTTGGCCCCCGGACAGGCGACTGATTCACCCCTCCACTTT,TRBV5-1,TRBD1,NA,TRBJ1-6
CASSLTLGDEQYF,TGTGCCAGCAGCTTAACCCTTGGGGACGAGCAGTACTTC,TRBV11-2,NA,few,TRBJ2-7
CASSFSGSVTGELFF,TGCGCCAGCAGCTTTAGCGGGAGTGTCACCGGGGAGCTGTTTTTT,TRBV5-1,TRBD2,NA,TRBJ2-2
CSAFPRGGLRDTQYF,TGCAGTGCCTTCCCGCGGGGGGGTCTCCGCGATACGCAGTATTTT,TRBV20-1,TRBD2,few,TRBJ2-3
CATSDFGLANEQFF,TGTGCCACCAGTGATTTCGGACTGGCAAATGAGCAGTTCTTC,TRBV24-1,NA,NA,TRBJ2-1
CATAGVHF,TGTGCCACCGCGGGGGTTCACTTC,TRBV7-9,TRBD2,NA,TRBJ2-7
CASSYSQGWKHEQYF,TGTGCCAGCAGTTACTCGCAGGGTTGGAAGCACGAGCAGTACTTC,TRBV6-5,NA,many,TRBJ2-7
CSAREMGEGLFSYEQYF,TGCAGTGCTAGAGAGATGGGGGAGGGCCTTTTCTCCTACGAGCAGTACTTC,TRBV20-1,TRBD2,few,TRBJ2-7
CSAFPRGAGSNQPQHF,TGCAGTGCTTTTCCAAGGGGCGCGGGAAGCAATCAGCCCCAGCATTTT,TRBV20-1,NA,NA,TRBJ1-5